Shown below are 9 T cell receptor beta chains from a single sample sequenced in a study of T-cell reconstitution after alpha-beta-depleted transplantation in children. Unique molecular identifiers were used in preparing the TCRbeta library. TCRdb called the PCR reads again in MiXCR, with one record for every CDR3 protein. Altogether around 680,000 distinct CDR3 sequences are present, roughly 17% being singletons, with the ten largest covering under 1.2%. The input for sequencing was PBMCs from the stem cell graft donor, taken from the stem cell graft. Receptors were obtained from a human donor who donated a stem cell graft to a child with acute myeloid leukemia.

This clonotype was picked up many times. This sequence joins TRBV20-1 and TRBJ2-5; D possibly corresponds to TRBD1 (6 bases). The V and J ends lost 5 bases and 4 bases respectively, with 8 bases between them. Germline loops: CDR1 DFQATT, CDR2 SNEGSKA (reference sequence). This CDR3 is 11 amino acids long. CDR3 nucleotides: TGCAGTGCTCGGACAGTAGAGACCCAGTACTTC. As protein: CSARTVETQYF.

V and J are TRBV3-1 and TRBJ1-2; D ambiguous. This CDR3 region has 13 residues. Trimming removed 0 bases from V and 4 bases from J, with 6 bases in between. Germline CDR1 reads LGHDT; CDR2 reads YNNKEL (reference sequence). The DNA for the CDR3 is TGTGCCAGCAGCCAAGATGTCAGCTATGGCTACACCTTC. Translation gives CASSQDVSYGYTF.

There are many counts of this clonotype. The V gene is TRBV20-1, the J gene TRBJ2-3, with TRBD1 matching 8 bases. Germline assignment: CDR1 DFQATT and CDR2 SNEGSKA (reference sequence). CDR3 length: 11 residues. Trimming removed 1 base from V and 14 bases from J; junction bases left unmatched: 5. The CDR3 bases are TGCAGTGCTAGAGTGACAGGGGTGCGGTATTTT. This codes for CSARVTGVRYF.

The CDR3, as DNA: TGTGCCAGCAGCCCGCAAGGGGGGGGGAATTACGAGCAGTACGTC. It codes for CASSPQGGGNYEQYV. This chain uses TRBV7-9 with TRBJ2-7, with D possibly being TRBD2 (7 bases). Trimming shortened V by 5 bases and J by 4 bases, and 18 bases separated the two germline ends. This CDR3 spans 15 amino acids. Germline V CDR1 and CDR2: SEHNR, FQNEAQ (reference sequence).

Ten or more counts support this clonotype. The V and J genes are TRBV7-6 and TRBJ1-2; TRBD1 agrees at 7 bases. This CDR3 spans 16 amino acids. Germline loops: CDR1 SGHVS, CDR2 FNYEAQ. V was pared by 1 base and J by 3 bases, with 8 bases of the junction left unmatched. Here the CDR3 reads CASSLVLTGTDYGYTF. DNA of the CDR3: TGTGCCAGCAGCTTAGTTTTAACCGGGACAGACTATGGCTACACCTTC.

This clonotype was observed at least ten times. The rearrangement links TRBV20-1 to TRBJ2-3; TRBD2 aligns across 8 bases. The CDR3 length is 15 residues. Losses at the gene ends were 0 bases for V and 5 bases for J; bases not matched to a gene: 7. The germline V gene has CDR1 DFQATT and CDR2 SNEGSKA (reference sequence). The CDR3 coding sequence is TGCAGTGCTAGAGATTCCGGGGGGGCGAAAGATACGCAGTATTTT. This encodes CSARDSGGAKDTQYF.

This clonotype occurred many times. The chain is built from TRBV29-1 and TRBJ2-3; TRBD2 agrees at 7 bases. The CDR3 extends over 13 amino acids. Germline CDR1 is SQVTM and CDR2 is ANQGSEA. J gave up 9 bases and V 6 bases, and 12 bases lay outside the gene matches. The CDR3 DNA reads TGCAGCGTGGGGGGGACGGTCCAGGGAACGCAGTATTTT. It encodes CSVGGTVQGTQYF.

This clonotype was counted many times. This chain joins TRBV20-1 and TRBJ1-1; tentative D call: TRBD1 (5 bases). V was clipped by 6 bases and J by 3 bases, with 8 bases between them. Looked up from germline, CDR1 is DFQATT and CDR2 is SNEGSKA (reference sequence). The CDR3 has 11 amino acids. CDR3 sequence reads: CSAEQDTEAFF. The CDR3 DNA reads as TGCAGTGCAGAACAGGACACTGAAGCTTTCTTT.

This sequence joins TRBV20-1 and TRBJ1-2; TRBD1 matches at 10 bases. The CDR3 is made up of 12 amino acids. The ends lost 5 bases at V and 7 bases at J; junction bases unmatched: 4. Germline values: CDR1 DFQATT, CDR2 SNEGSKA (reference sequence). The CDR3 DNA sequence: TGCAGTGCTGGACAGGGGGGAAGTGGCTACACCTTC. The encoded protein is CSAGQGGSGYTF.